This is a list of T cell receptor beta chains from one sample in a study of human T cells and chemical hapten exposure. TCRdb re-derived calls from the RACE reads in MiXCR, one entry per CDR3 protein. The table has tens of thousands of distinct CDR3 sequences, roughly a tenth seen once. The sequences come from whole blood, collected in connection with sensitization to the hapten diphenylcyclopropenone (DPC). The receptor set was obtained from a woman between 40 and 50 years old with alopecia areata. Some clones in this sample may be carry-over from other donors' samples. Both conserved end residues are part of each CDR3. Each record gives: V gene, J gene, clone size, D gene, CDR3 protein, CDR3 DNA. A D gene is named only where the DNA matches it firmly. Expanded clones are given a class, and other clones once, few, many or no size at all.

>TRBV28|TRBJ2-3|many|TRBD2
CASRKLLAGISTDTQYF
TGTGCCAGCAGGAAACTGCTAGCGGGGATTAGCACAGATACGCAGTATTTT
>TRBV6-2/TRBV6-3|TRBJ1-6|many|TRBD1
CASSYPTGTALATHSPLHF
TGTGCCAGCAGTTACCCGACAGGGACGGCTCTGGCTACCCATTCACCCCTCCACTTT
>TRBV6-5|TRBJ1-2|.|TRBD1
CASSGLQGQGNDYGYTF
TGTGCCAGCAGTGGACTCCAAGGACAGGGAAATGACTATGGCTACACCTTC
>TRBV7-9|TRBJ1-1|many|.
CASSVGATEAFF
TGTGCCAGCTCCGTGGGGGCCACTGAAGCTTTCTTT
>TRBV6-2/TRBV6-3|TRBJ2-3|few|.
CASSSRQVGYTDTQYF
TGTGCCAGCAGTTCGAGACAGGTGGGGTACACAGATACGCAGTATTTT
>TRBV12-3/TRBV12-4|TRBJ1-1|many|TRBD1
CASRNTGGTEAFF
TGTGCCAGCAGGAATACAGGGGGTACTGAAGCTTTCTTT
>TRBV11-3|TRBJ2-3|many|TRBD2
CASSTPSGGSSDTQYF
TGTGCCAGCAGCACCCCCAGCGGGGGGTCGTCAGATACGCAGTATTTT
>TRBV7-9|TRBJ1-6|many|.
CASSLAPAPNSPLHF
TGTGCCAGCAGCTTAGCCCCGGCCCCTAATTCACCCCTCCACTTT
>TRBV7-9|TRBJ2-7|many|.
CASSLEGTLEQYF
TGTGCCAGCAGCTTAGAGGGCACGTTGGAGCAGTACTTC
>TRBV7-9|TRBJ2-6|.|TRBD1
CASSPRTGETGANVLTF
TGTGCCAGCAGCCCGAGGACAGGGGAGACTGGGGCCAACGTCCTGACTTTC
>TRBV7-9|TRBJ2-3|many|.
CASSLPTAYGTDTQYF
TGTGCCAGCAGCTTACCGACAGCCTATGGCACAGATACGCAGTATTTT
>TRBV7-8|TRBJ1-2|many|.
CASSSPRTGGFYGYTF
TGTGCCAGCAGCTCTCCACGGACGGGGGGATTCTATGGCTACACCTTC
>TRBV29-1|TRBJ2-2|many|.
CSVAGAGTGELFF
TGCAGCGTTGCAGGGGCGGGCACCGGGGAGCTGTTTTTT
>TRBV12-3/TRBV12-4|TRBJ2-7|.|TRBD2
CASSLLAGGYEQYF
TGTGCCAGCAGTTTATTAGCGGGGGGTTACGAGCAGTACTTC
>TRBV6-5|TRBJ2-1|few|TRBD2
CASKTSGGAGEQFF
TGTGCCAGCAAAACTAGCGGGGGGGCCGGTGAGCAGTTCTTC
>TRBV7-9|TRBJ1-5|many|.
CASSSGTLANQPQHF
TGTGCCAGCAGCTCGGGGACGCTTGCAAATCAGCCCCAGCATTTT
>TRBV6-6|TRBJ1-1|many|.
CASSTSLYSEAFF
TGTGCCAGCAGCACTTCCCTCTACAGCGAAGCTTTCTTT
>TRBV20-1|TRBJ2-7|few|.
CSARDSYEQYF
TGCAGTGCTAGGGATTCCTACGAGCAGTACTTC
>TRBV9|TRBJ2-3|many|.
CASSATGTLKEDTQYF
TGTGCCAGCAGCGCCACAGGGACCCTGAAGGAAGATACGCAGTATTTT
>TRBV10-1|TRBJ2-7|.|.
CASSAAQGKPYEQYF
TGCGCCAGCAGTGCGGCACAGGGTAAGCCCTACGAGCAGTACTTC
>TRBV12-3/TRBV12-4|TRBJ1-5|many|.
CASNRFLGQPQHF
TGTGCCAGCAACCGCTTCCTCGGTCAGCCCCAGCATTTT
>TRBV12-3/TRBV12-4|TRBJ1-3|few|.
CASSLYSGSYSGNTIYF
TGTGCCAGCAGTTTATATTCCGGGTCCTACTCTGGAAACACCATATATTTT
>TRBV28|TRBJ2-1|few|TRBD2
CASESGGADEQFF
TGTGCCAGCGAAAGCGGGGGGGCCGATGAGCAGTTCTTC
>TRBV18|TRBJ1-1|many|TRBD1
CASSPVDRAETEAFF
TGTGCCAGCTCACCCGTGGACAGGGCGGAGACTGAAGCTTTCTTT
>TRBV28|TRBJ1-5|many|.
CASSLPETWGNQPQHF
TGTGCCAGCAGTTTACCCGAGACTTGGGGCAATCAGCCCCAGCATTTT
>TRBV6-2/TRBV6-3|TRBJ1-5|few|TRBD1
CASGQGSNQPQHF
TGTGCCTCCGGACAGGGTAGCAATCAGCCCCAGCATTTT
>TRBV29-1|TRBJ2-3|many|.
CSVEVARQYF
TGCAGCGTTGAGGTAGCTCGGCAGTATTTT
>TRBV10-3|TRBJ2-5|few|.
CAIGVRGGIQETQYF
TGTGCCATCGGGGTGCGGGGCGGGATCCAAGAGACCCAGTACTTC